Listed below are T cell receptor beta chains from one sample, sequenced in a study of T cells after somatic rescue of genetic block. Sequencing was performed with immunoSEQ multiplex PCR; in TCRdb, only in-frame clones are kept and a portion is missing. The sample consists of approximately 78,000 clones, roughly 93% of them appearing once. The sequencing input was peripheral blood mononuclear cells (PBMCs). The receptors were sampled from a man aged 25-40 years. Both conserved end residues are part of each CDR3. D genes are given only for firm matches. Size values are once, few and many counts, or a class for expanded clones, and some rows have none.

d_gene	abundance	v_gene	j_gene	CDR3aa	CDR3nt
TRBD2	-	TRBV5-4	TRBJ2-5	CASSSRTSGGETQYF	TGTGCCAGCAGCTCTCGGACTAGCGGGGGTGAGACCCAGTACTTC
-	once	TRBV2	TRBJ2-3	CASSEQGPADTQYF	TGTGCCAGCAGTGAACAGGGTCCCGCAGATACGCAGTATTTT
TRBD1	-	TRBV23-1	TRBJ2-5	CASSLDREETQYF	TGCGCCAGCAGTCTGGACAGGGAAGAGACCCAGTACTTC
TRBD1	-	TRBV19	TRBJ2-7	CASSIKGTGDPSYEQYF	TGTGCCAGTAGTATAAAGGGGACAGGGGACCCCTCCTACGAGCAGTACTTC
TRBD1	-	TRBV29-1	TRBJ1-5	CSAILGTGGLQPQHF	TGCAGCGCTATTCTTGGGACAGGGGGTTTACAGCCCCAGCATTTT
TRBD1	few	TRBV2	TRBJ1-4	CASGRGRVEKLFF	TGTGCCTCAGGCAGGGGGCGCGTTGAAAAACTGTTTTTT
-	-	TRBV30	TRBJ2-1	CAWSVISGPGDEQFF	TGTGCCTGGAGTGTAATTAGCGGCCCGGGGGATGAGCAGTTCTTC
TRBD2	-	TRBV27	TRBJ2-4	CASSGPSGGARGNIQYF	TGTGCCAGCAGTGGACCTAGCGGGGGGGCCCGGGGAAACATTCAGTACTTC
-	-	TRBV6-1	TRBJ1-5	CASSEQASAYSNQPQHF	TGTGCCAGCAGTGAACAGGCGTCTGCTTATAGCAATCAGCCCCAGCATTTT
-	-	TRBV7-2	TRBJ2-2	CASSFYTGELFF	TGTGCCAGCAGCTTTTACACCGGGGAGCTGTTTTTT